This T cell receptor (beta chain) was profiled in a study of T cell repertoires in cytomegalovirus infection. Findings and limits, study-wide: Clonotypes of TCR beta that were HLA-C-restricted and CMV-specific dominated the ex vivo response.

Worth noting for this clonotype: Its specificity is not known.

Germline V gene sequence: CDR1 MNHGY, CDR2 SAAAGT. This CDR3 contains 14 residues. The V and J ends lost 7 bases and 2 bases, in that order; junction bases with no gene match: 6. Via MiXCR, TCRdb re-called the reads, giving one row per CDR3 protein. The data contain approximately 500,000 distinct CDR3 sequences, more than 25% of them singletons. Sequencing input: PBMCs. J is TRBJ2-7 and V is TRBV6-8; 9 bases map to TRBD2. The TCR comes from a human donor in good health (CMV status not recorded). Some clones in this sample may be carry-over from other donors' samples. CDR3 bases: TGTGCCAGCACTTCTAGCGGGACAACCTACGAGCAGTACGTC. Amino acids: CASTSSGTTYEQYV.